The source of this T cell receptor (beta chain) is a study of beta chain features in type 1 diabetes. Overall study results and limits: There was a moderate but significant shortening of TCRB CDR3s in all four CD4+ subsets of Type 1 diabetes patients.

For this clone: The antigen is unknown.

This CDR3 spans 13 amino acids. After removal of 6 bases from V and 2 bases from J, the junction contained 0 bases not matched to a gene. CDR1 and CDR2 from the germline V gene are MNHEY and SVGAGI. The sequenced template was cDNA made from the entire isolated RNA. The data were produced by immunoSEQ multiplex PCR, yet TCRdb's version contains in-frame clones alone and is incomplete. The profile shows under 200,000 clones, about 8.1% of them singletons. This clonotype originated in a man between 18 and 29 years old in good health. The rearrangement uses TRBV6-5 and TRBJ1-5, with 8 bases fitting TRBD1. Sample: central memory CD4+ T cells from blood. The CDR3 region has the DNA TGTGCCAGCAGGGACAGGGGCAATCAGCCCCAGCATTTT. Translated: CASRDRGNQPQHF.